This T cell receptor (beta chain) was retrieved from a study of cytotoxic CD8 clonotypes in ibrutinib-treated CLL. Study-wide background: Partial responses totalled around 25 and complete responses 2; after median 68 months, about 15 remained remitted and around twelve progressed. Mean per-sample yields comprised roughly 280,000 productive templates and 94,082 productive rearrangements. Study outcomes and limitations: With treatment, public clonotypes, which were uncommon, either contracted or remained stable.

The protocol was immunoSEQ multiplex PCR, while the TCRdb copy is restricted to in-frame clones and leaves out a portion. This table holds some 300,000 clones, around four fifths found once. The CDR3 consists of 13 residues. Germline CDR1 SEHNR, CDR2 FQNEAQ (reference sequence). With 0 bases removed from V and 9 bases from J, the gap between germline ends came to 12 bases. Comments on this clone: Its antigen is as yet unknown.

The sample in question was PBMCs, obtained before ibrutinib treatment. J is TRBJ2-7 and V is TRBV7-9; D perhaps matches TRBD1 (6 bases). The receptor's source is a human donor with chronic lymphocytic leukemia. CDR3 nucleotide sequence: TGTGCCAGCAGCTTAGCGGGGGCCCCAGGGCAGTACTTC. As protein: CASSLAGAPGQYF.